This TCR beta chain was recovered during a study of blood T cell repertoires in COVID-19. Study as a whole: PBMCs, B-cell-depleted T cells, or T cells provided the cDNA or gDNA that made up the material.

In the original analysis: How many nucleated cells were present was estimated from reference gene primer amplification. TCRdb keeps only in-frame clones here, not all; method: immunoSEQ multiplex PCR. The DNA was the basis for D and trimming; V, J and clone size are from that table. The sample carries approximately 94,000 clones, 84% recorded once. Trimming took 4 bases from V and 0 from J; bases not matched to a gene: 5. Looked up from germline, CDR1 is LNHDA and CDR2 is SQIVND (reference sequence). There are 16 residues in the CDR3. The chain combines TRBV19 with TRBJ1-3; the match to TRBD1 covers 8 bases. Material: peripheral blood. This clonotype originated in a human donor in a cohort sampled during active COVID-19. CDR3 nucleotide sequence: TGTGCCAGTAGTACAACAGGGGGACCCTCTGGAAACACCATATATTTT. This translates into CASSTTGGPSGNTIYF.